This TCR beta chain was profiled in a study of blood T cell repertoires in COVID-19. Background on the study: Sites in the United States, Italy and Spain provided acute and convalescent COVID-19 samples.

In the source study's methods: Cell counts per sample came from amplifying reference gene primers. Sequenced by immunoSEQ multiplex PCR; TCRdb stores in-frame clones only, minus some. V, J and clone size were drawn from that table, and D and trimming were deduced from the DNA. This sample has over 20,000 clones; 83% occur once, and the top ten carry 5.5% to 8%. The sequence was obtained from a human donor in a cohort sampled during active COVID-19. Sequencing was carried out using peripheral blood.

The CDR3 sequence is CASSAMTVNEAFF. In DNA, the CDR3 is TGTGCCAGCAGCGCGATGACAGTAAATGAAGCTTTCTTT. This chain connects TRBV9 to TRBJ1-1; D may be TRBD1 (5 bases). This CDR3 comprises 13 residues. The V and J ends lost 3 bases and 7 bases respectively, with 13 bases between them. Per germline, CDR1 SGDLS and CDR2 YYNGEE.